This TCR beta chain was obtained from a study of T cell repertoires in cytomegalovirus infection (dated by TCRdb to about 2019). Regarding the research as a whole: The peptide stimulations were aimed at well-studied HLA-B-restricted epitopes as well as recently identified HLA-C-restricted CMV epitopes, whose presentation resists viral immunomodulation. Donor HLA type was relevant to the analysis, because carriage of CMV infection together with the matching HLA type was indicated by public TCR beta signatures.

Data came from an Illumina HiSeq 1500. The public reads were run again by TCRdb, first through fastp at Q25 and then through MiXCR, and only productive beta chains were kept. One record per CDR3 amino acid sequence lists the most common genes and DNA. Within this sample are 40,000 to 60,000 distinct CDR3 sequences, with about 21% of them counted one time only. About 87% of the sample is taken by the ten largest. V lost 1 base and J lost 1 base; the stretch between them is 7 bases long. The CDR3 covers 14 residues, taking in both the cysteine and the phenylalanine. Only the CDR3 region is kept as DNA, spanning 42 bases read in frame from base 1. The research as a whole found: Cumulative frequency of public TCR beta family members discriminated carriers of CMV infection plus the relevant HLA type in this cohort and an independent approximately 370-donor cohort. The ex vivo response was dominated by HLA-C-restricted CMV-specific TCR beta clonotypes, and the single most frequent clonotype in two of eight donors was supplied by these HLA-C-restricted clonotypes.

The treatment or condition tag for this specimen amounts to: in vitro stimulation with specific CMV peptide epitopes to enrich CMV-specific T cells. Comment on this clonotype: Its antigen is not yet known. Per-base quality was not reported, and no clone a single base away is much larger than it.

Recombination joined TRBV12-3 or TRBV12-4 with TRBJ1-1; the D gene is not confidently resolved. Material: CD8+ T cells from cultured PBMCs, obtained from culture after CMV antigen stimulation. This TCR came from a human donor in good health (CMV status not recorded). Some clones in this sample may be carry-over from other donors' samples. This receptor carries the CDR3 CASSLGKGNTEAFF. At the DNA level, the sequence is TGTGCCAGCAGTTTAGGGAAGGGGAACACTGAAGCTTTCTTT.